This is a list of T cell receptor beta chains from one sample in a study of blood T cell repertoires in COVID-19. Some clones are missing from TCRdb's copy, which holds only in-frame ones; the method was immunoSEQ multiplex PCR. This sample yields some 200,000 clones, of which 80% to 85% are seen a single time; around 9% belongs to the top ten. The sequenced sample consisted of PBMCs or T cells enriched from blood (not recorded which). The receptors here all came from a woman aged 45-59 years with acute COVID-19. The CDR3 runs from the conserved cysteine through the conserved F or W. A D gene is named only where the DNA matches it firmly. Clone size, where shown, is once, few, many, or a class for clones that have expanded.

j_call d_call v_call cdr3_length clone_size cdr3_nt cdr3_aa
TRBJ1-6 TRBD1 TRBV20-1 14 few TGCAGTGCTAGTAGACAGGGAGTCAATTCACCCCTCCACTTT CSASRQGVNSPLHF
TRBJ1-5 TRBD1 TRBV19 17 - TGTGCCAGTAGTGAGGGACAGGGGTGGGTTAGCAATCAGCCCCAGCATTTT CASSEGQGWVSNQPQHF
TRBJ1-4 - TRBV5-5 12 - TGTGCCAGCAGCTTCCAGAATGAAAAACTGTTTTTT CASSFQNEKLFF
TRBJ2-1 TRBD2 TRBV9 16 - TGTGCCAGCAGCCGTTCGGGGGGTAGAGGGGTCGATGAGCAGTTCTTC CASSRSGGRGVDEQFF
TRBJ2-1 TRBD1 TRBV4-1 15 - TGCGCCAGCAGCCACGGACAGGTCTCCTACAATGAGCAGTTCTTC CASSHGQVSYNEQFF
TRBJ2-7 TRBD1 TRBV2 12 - TGTGCCAGCAACAGGGGAGTGAACGAGCAGTACTTC CASNRGVNEQYF
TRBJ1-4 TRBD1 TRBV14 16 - TGTGCCAGCAGCCAACAAGCCGGGACAGGGTTAGGAAAACTGTTTTTT CASSQQAGTGLGKLFF
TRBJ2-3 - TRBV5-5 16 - TGTGCCAGCAGCTTGGCCGGGTCTGGGGGGACAGATACGCAGTATTTT CASSLAGSGGTDTQYF
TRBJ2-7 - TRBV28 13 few TGTGCCAGCATGCGGTCCGGGAGTGGAGAGCAGTACTTC CASMRSGSGEQYF
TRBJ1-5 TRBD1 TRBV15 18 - TGTGCCACCAGCAGAGATGGAGGGACAGGAGCAATGGGACAGCCCCAGCATTTT CATSRDGGTGAMGQPQHF
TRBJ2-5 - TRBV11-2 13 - TGTGCCAGCAGCCTGGGGCCCCAAGAGACCCAGTACTTC CASSLGPQETQYF
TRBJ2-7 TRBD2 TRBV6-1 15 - TGTGCCAGCAGTGAAGCTAGACTAGCGGTGTACGGGCAGTACTTC CASSEARLAVYGQYF
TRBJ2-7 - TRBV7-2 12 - TGTGCCAGCAGCTCTACAGGGCACGAGCAGTACTTC CASSSTGHEQYF
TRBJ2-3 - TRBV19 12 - TGTGCCAGTAGGTCATCCACAGATACGCAGTATTTT CASRSSTDTQYF
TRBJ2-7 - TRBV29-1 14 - TGCAGCGTTGTAGGCCTGACGGGTAACTACGAGCAGTACTTC CSVVGLTGNYEQYF
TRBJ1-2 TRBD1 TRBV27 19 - TGTGCCAGCAGTTTAAATCGTAGAGATTTGTTCGGGGTCGCGGGACAGGTCACCTTC CASSLNRRDLFGVAGQVTF
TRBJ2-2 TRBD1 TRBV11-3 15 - TGTGCCAGCAGGGGACAGGGGGGTGTCGCCGGGGAGCTGTTTTTT CASRGQGGVAGELFF
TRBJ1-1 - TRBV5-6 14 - TGTGCCAGCAGCTTATTGCAGGGCGTCACTGAAGCTTTCTTT CASSLLQGVTEAFF
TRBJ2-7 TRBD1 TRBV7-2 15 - TGTGCCAGCAGCTTCGCCAGGGGGCGTTTCAACGAGCAGTACTTC CASSFARGRFNEQYF
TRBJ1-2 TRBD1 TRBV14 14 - TGTGCCAGCAGCCAAGAGACAGGGACGCGGGGCTACACCTTC CASSQETGTRGYTF
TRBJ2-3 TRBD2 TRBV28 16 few TGTGCCAGCAGTTCCTTATCAACGGGAGGCACCCATACGCAGTATTTT CASSSLSTGGTHTQYF
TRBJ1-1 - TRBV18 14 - TGTGCCAGCTCCCCCACAAGAGGGAGCACTGAAGCTTTCTTT CASSPTRGSTEAFF
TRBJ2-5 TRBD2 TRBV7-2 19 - TGTGCCAGCAGCTTAGCAGGGGGGGGCTCTAGCGGGGCCGGCGAGACCCAGTACTTC CASSLAGGGSSGAGETQYF
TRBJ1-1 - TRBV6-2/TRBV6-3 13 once TGTGCCAGCAGCCCTCGGGGGAACACTGAAGCTTTCTTT CASSPRGNTEAFF
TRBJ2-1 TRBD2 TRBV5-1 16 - TGCGCCAGCAGTAAGGGACTAGCGGGGGCCTACAATGAGCAGTTCTTC CASSKGLAGAYNEQFF
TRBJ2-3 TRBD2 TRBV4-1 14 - TGCGCCAGCAGACCGGGACTAGGCACAGATACGCAGTATTTT CASRPGLGTDTQYF
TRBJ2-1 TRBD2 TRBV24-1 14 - TGTGCCACCAGTCGTAGCGGGGCAACCAATGAGCAGTTCTTC CATSRSGATNEQFF
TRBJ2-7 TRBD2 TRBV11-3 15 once TGTGCCAGCAGCCCTGGACTAGCGGCATCCTACGAGCAGTACTTC CASSPGLAASYEQYF
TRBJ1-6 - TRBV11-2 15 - TGTGCCAGCAGCCCCCGGGGGAGGGCCGGCTCACCCCTCCACTTT CASSPRGRAGSPLHF
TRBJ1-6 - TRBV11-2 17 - TGTGCCAGCAGCCCCCGGGGAGGGTCAAGGTTTAATTCACCCCTCCACTTT CASSPRGGSRFNSPLHF
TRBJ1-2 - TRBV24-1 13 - TGTGCCACCAGTGATCAGGGGTACTATGGCTACACCTTC CATSDQGYYGYTF
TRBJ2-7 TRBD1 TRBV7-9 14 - TGTGCCAGCAGCCCCGGTAACAGGGGAACCGAGCAGTACTTC CASSPGNRGTEQYF
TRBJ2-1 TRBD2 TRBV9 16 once TGTGCCAGCAGCGTAGTCACCCTAGCGGTTACAAATGAGCAGTTCTTC CASSVVTLAVTNEQFF
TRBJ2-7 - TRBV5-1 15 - TGCGCCAGCAGCTTGGCCGACTGGACGCGGGACGAGCAGTACTTC CASSLADWTRDEQYF
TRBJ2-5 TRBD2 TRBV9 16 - TGTGCCAGCAGCGTATCGACTAGCGGGGGCCAAGAGACCCAGTACTTC CASSVSTSGGQETQYF
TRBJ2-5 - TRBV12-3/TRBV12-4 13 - TGTGCCAGCAGTCCGCAGAATATCGGGGCCCAGTACTTC CASSPQNIGAQYF
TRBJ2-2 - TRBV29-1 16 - TGCAGCGTTGTGTGGGGGACCGGGACAACGGCCGGGGAGCTGTTTTTT CSVVWGTGTTAGELFF
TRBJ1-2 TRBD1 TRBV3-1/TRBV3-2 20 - TGTGCCAGCAGCCATCATGAAACCGGGACAGGGGGCTGGAGGTGGAATGGCTACACCTTC CASSHHETGTGGWRWNGYTF
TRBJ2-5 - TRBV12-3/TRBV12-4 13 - TGTGCCAGCACCCTGCGGGCGTGGGAGACCCAGTACTTC CASTLRAWETQYF
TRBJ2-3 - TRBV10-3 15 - TGTGCCATCAGTGACCCGTGGCAGGGGACAGATACGCAGTATTTT CAISDPWQGTDTQYF
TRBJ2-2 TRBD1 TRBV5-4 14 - TGTGCCAGCAGACCCGGGACAGGGTCCGGGGAGCTGTTTTTT CASRPGTGSGELFF
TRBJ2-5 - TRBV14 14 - TGTGCCAGCAGCCAAGGAGGGGGAGGGGAGACCCAGTACTTC CASSQGGGGETQYF
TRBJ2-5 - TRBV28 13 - TGTGCCAGCAGTTTATCAGGGTCTCAGACCCAGTACTTC CASSLSGSQTQYF
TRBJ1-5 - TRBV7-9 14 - TGTGCCAGCAGCTTAGTAGATAGCAATCAGCCCCAGCATTTT CASSLVDSNQPQHF
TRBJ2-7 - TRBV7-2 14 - TGTGCCAGCAGCCTTCAGCCGGCGGTCTACGAGCAGTACTTC CASSLQPAVYEQYF
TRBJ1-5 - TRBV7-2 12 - TGTGCCAGCAGCTTCAATAATCAGCCCCAGCATTTT CASSFNNQPQHF
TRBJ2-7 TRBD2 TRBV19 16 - TGTGCCAGTAGGGAGGCGGGACTAGCGGGAACCTACGAGCAGTACTTC CASREAGLAGTYEQYF
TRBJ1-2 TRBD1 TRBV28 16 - TGTGCCAGCAGTTTATCTGCGACAGGGAGCCTATATGGCTACACCTTC CASSLSATGSLYGYTF
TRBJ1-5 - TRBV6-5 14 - TGTGCCAGCAGTAGCCTCCTCAACAATCAGCCCCAGCATTTT CASSSLLNNQPQHF